These 4 T cell receptor beta chains share one sample of origin, sequenced in a study of shared clonotypes between healthy human individuals. Only in-frame clones appear in the TCRdb table, and some are missing; sequencing was by immunoSEQ multiplex PCR. Of hundreds of thousands of clones listed, almost 97% were seen once; the top ten hold about 0.057%. The sample was naive CD4+ T cells sorted from blood. Stated subset: CD45RA+ positively selected. These TCRs come from a woman in her twenties or thirties in good health.

The chain joins TRBV2 to TRBJ2-6; D is unresolved. This CDR3 is 14 amino acids long. CDR1 is SNHLY and CDR2 is FYNNEI in the germline V gene. V shed 4 bases and J shed 1 base, with 5 bases lying between them. DNA for the CDR3: TGTGCCAGCAGTGGACCATCTGGGGCCAACGTCCTGACTTTC. It encodes CASSGPSGANVLTF. Based on the CDR3 plus reference TRBV2 and TRBJ2-6, the full variable domain is EPEVTQTPSHQVTQMGQEVILRCVPISNHLYFYWYRQILGQKVEFLVSFYNNEISEKSEIFDDQFSVERPDGSNFTLKIRSTKLEDSAMYFCASSGPSGANVLTFGAGSRLTVL.

This sequence joins TRBV30 and TRBJ1-5; TRBD1 agrees at 8 bases. Germline-derived CDR1 and CDR2 are GTSNPN and SVGIG (reference sequence). The CDR3 totals 14 residues. V dropped 1 base and J dropped 5; count of bases not matched to a gene: 4. CDR3 nucleotides: TGTGCCTGGAGTGAGACAGGGGTGGATCAGCCCCAGCATTTT. As protein: CAWSETGVDQPQHF.

V gene TRBV28 combines with J gene TRBJ1-2; TRBD1 is a possible D gene (6 bases). Trimming removed 4 bases from V and 4 bases from J, with 22 bases in between. The CDR3 runs 17 residues. Germline CDR1 reads MDHEN; CDR2 reads SYDVKM. The CDR3 DNA is TGTGCCAGCAGTTCTTACCATGCGGCGGGGGCGACCTATGGCTACACCTTC. Protein product: CASSSYHAAGATYGYTF.

The rearrangement links TRBV12-5 to TRBJ2-1, with D perhaps TRBD1 (7 bases). V shed 5 bases and J shed 1 base, with 12 bases lying between them. This CDR3 is 15 amino acids long. Per germline, CDR1 LGHNT and CDR2 FRNRAP. CDR3 residues: CASGGGTESYNEQFF. In DNA, the CDR3 is TGTGCTAGTGGTGGGGGGACAGAGTCCTACAATGAGCAGTTCTTC.